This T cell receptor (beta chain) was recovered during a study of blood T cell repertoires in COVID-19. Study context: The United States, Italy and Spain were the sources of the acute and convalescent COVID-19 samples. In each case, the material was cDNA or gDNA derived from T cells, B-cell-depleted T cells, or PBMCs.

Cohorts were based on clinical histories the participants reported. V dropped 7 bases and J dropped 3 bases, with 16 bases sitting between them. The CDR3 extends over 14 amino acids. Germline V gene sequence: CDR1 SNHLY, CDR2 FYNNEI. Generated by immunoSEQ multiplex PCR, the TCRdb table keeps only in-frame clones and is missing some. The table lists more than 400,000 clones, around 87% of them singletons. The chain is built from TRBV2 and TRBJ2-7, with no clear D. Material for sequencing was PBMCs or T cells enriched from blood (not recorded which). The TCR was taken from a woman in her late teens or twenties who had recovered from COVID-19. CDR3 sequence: CASTRDGASYEQYF. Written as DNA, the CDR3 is TGTGCCAGCACCCGAGACGGAGCCAGCTACGAGCAGTACTTC.